This TCR beta chain appears in the sequencing data of a study of identical twins. TCRdb passed the 5' RACE reads through MiXCR, listing each CDR3 protein once. This table has around 670,000 distinct CDR3 sequences, roughly 6% appearing once. Many counts were recorded for this clonotype. As yet, its antigen is unknown. The study's findings and limits: For cord blood, abundant beta clonotypes had fewer insertions, unlike memory repertoires, which showed none.

This sequence was found in a man younger than 35 in good health. Sequencing was done on a sample of naive T cells sorted from blood.

CDR3 in amino acids: CASSLRVDWKETQYF. The CDR3 nucleotides read TGTGCCAGCAGTTTAAGGGTCGATTGGAAAGAGACCCAGTACTTC. The rearrangement links TRBV27 to TRBJ2-5, with D unclear. Germline CDR1 MNHEY, CDR2 SMNVEV (reference sequence). The V and J ends lost 2 bases and 3 bases respectively, with 13 bases between them. The CDR3 has 15 residues.